A single sample gave rise to the 5 T cell receptor beta chains below, sequenced in a study of cytomegalovirus exposure and HLA in healthy donors. This PCR relied on a set of 60 Vbeta primers and 13 Jbeta primers. Clones were sequenced by immunoSEQ multiplex PCR, and TCRdb holds only the in-frame ones, with some missing. The sample comprises 210,000 or so clones, over 65% of which are singletons, and over 1% rests with the top ten. Sequencing was performed on PBMCs. The origin of the receptors is a human donor in good health.

V and J are TRBV28 and TRBJ1-1, with D unresolved. The V gene's germline CDR1 is MDHEN and CDR2 SYDVKM. This CDR3 is 16 amino acids long. The V end lost 7 bases, the J end lost 1 base, and 19 bases lay between the germline ends. The CDR3 coding sequence is TGTGCCAGCATCCTTATGGGCTTAAAGAGGAACACTGAAGCTTTCTTT. Translation: CASILMGLKRNTEAFF.

There are a few counts of this clone. The genes are TRBV10-1 and TRBJ1-5, with 8 bases identical to TRBD1. This CDR3 is built from 15 residues. V lost 9 bases to trimming and J lost 0 bases; unmatched junction nucleotides: 7. Per germline, CDR1 WNHNN and CDR2 SYGVQD (reference sequence). CDR3 nucleotide sequence: TGCGCCAGGGACAGGGTCACAAATAGCAATCAGCCCCAGCATTTT. It translates to CARDRVTNSNQPQHF.

The chain employs TRBV2 and TRBJ2-3; 13 bases map to TRBD2. Germline V gene lookup returns CDR1 SNHLY and CDR2 FYNNEI. J was trimmed by 3 bases and V by 4 bases; bases with no gene match: 13. There are 19 residues in the CDR3. The CDR3 DNA reads as TGTGCCAGCAGTGGGAGCCGGACTAGCGGGAGCCTTGGTACAGATACGCAGTATTTT. Its protein is CASSGSRTSGSLGTDTQYF.

This clone was counted a single time. The CDR3 DNA is TGTGCCATCAGTGACTCGGACAGGGGAGCAGATACGCAGTATTTT. Translated, it gives CAISDSDRGADTQYF. The chain couples TRBV10-3 to TRBJ2-3, with 9 nucleotides matching TRBD1. Unmatched junction bases numbered 5, after V lost 3 bases and J lost 4 bases. This CDR3 comprises 15 residues. Germline lookup yields CDR1 ENHRY and CDR2 SYGVKD.

CDR3 in amino acids: CASSDGLAGAETQYF. CDR3 bases: TGTGCCAGCAGTGATGGACTAGCGGGAGCAGAGACCCAGTACTTC. The chain couples TRBV2 to TRBJ2-5; 13 nucleotides match TRBD2. V was clipped by 3 bases and J by 4 bases; unmatched bases: 2. Germline CDR1 SNHLY, CDR2 FYNNEI. This CDR3 has 15 amino acids.